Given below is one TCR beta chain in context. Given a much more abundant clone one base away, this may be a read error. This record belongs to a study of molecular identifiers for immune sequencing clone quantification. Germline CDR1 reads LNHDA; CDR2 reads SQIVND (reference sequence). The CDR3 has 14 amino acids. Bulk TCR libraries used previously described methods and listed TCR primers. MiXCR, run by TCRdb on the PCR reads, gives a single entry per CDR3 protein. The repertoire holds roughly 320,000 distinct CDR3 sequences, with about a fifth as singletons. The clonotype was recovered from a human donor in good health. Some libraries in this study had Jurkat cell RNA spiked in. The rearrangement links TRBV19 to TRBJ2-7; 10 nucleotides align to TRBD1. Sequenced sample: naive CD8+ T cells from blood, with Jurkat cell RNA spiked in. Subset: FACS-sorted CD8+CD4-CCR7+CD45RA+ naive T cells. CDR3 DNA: TGTGCCAGCAGGTCCGGGACAGGGGACTACGTGCAGTACTTC. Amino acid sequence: CASRSGTGDYVQYF.